This record covers a single TCR beta chain. The antigen is unknown. Germline V gene data show CDR1 as MNHNY and CDR2 as SVGAGI (reference sequence). This CDR3 spans 14 amino acids. Trimming cost V 7 bases and J 8 bases, with 20 bases left between them. Two oligonucleotides, mixed equimolar, formed the beta constant-region primer covering TRBC1 and TRBC2. An oligonucleotide with the SP2 primer and a 12-nucleotide UMI was ligated to the cDNA 3' end. TCRdb itself ran the UMI-ligation and nested PCR reads through MiXCR, one entry per CDR3 protein. The sample records some 150,000 distinct CDR3 sequences, approximately 15% being singletons. The record originates from a study of naive and memory T cell subsets. Overall study results and limits: Clonotypes here are unpaired alpha or beta chain sequences.

What was sequenced was naive CD4+ T cells from blood. The J gene is TRBJ1-2, the V gene TRBV6-6, with D possibly being TRBD1 (5 bases). This clonotype originated in a human donor in good health. CDR3 sequence: CASTTTGTPAGYTF. CDR3 nucleotides: TGTGCCAGCACCACGACCGGGACCCCTGCCGGCTACACCTTC.